This T cell receptor beta chain was obtained from a study of metastatic and nonmetastatic thyroid tumors. The table lists this clone with many counts. Thyroid surgery had not been preceded by any treatment in any patient. TCRdb called clones again from the PCR reads with MiXCR. The sample lists about 7,300 clones, about 3.3% occurring once. V shed 4 bases and J 5 bases; nucleotides not matched to a gene: 5. CDR1 and CDR2 (germline): MNHEY, SMNVEV (reference sequence). The CDR3 sequence is 14 residues long. The genes are TRBV27 and TRBJ2-1; 7 nucleotides align to TRBD2. This TCR came from a female donor with papillary thyroid cancer or a benign thyroid nodule (not recorded which). Some clones in this sample may be carry-over from other donors' samples. The material sequenced was tumor tissue. The CDR3 nucleotides read TGTGCCAGCAGTTCCGGGACTACCAACAATGAGCAGTTCTTC. The encoded protein is CASSSGTTNNEQFF.